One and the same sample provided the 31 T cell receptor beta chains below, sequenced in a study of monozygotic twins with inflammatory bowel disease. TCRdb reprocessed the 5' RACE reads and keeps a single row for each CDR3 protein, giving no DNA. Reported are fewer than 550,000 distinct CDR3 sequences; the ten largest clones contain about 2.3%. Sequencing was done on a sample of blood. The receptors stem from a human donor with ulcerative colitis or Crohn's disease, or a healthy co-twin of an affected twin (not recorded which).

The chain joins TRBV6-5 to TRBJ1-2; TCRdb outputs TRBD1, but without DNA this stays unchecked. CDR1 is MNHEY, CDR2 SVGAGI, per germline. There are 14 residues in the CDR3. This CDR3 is CASSYSGGDYGYTF.

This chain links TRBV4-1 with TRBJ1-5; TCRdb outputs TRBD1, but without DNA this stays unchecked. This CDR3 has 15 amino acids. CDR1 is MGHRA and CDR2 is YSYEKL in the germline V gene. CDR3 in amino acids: CASSHPDRGDQPQHF.

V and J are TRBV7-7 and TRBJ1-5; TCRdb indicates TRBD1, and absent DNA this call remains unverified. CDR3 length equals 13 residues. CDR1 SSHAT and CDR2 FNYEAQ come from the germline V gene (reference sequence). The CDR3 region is CAASGSEKQPQHF.

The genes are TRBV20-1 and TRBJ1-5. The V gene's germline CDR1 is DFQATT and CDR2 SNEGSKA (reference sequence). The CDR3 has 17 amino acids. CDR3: CSASYGGFKSSNQPQHF.

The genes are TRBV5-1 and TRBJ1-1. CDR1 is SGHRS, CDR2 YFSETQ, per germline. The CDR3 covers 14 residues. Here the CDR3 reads CASSLSSRIDEAFF. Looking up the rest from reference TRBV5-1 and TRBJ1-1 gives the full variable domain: KAGVTQTPRYLIKTRGQQVTLSCSPISGHRSVSWYQQTPGQGLQFLFEYFSETQRNKGNFPGRFSGRQFSNSRSEMNVSTLELGDSALYLCASSLSSRIDEAFFGQGTRLTVV.

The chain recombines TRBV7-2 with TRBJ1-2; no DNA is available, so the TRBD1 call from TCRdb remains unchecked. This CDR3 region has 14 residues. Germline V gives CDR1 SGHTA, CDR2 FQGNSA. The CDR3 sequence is CASSLEGGADGYTF.

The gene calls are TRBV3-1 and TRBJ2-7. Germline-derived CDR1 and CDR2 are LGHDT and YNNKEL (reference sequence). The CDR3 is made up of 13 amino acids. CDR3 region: CASSPQSDYEQYF.

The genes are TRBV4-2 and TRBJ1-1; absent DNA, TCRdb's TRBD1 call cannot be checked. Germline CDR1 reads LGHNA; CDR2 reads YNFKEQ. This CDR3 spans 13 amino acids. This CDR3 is CASSQEGTNEAFF.

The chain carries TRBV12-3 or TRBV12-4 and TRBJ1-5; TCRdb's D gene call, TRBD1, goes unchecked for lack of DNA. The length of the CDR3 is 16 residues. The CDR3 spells CASSFGLGGANQPQHF.

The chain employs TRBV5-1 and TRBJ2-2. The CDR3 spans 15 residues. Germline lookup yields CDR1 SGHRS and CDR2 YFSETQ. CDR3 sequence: CASSLVSQGTGEPFF.

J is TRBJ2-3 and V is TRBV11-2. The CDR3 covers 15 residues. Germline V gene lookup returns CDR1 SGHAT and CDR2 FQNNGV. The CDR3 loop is CASSPSWAGTDTQYF.

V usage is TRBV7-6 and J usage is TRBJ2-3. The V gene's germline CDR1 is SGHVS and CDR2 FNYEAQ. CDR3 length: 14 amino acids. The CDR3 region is CASRAYIGTDTQYF.

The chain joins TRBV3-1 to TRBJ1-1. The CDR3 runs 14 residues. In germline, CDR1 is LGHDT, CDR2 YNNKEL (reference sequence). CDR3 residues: CASSPMSPNTEAFF.

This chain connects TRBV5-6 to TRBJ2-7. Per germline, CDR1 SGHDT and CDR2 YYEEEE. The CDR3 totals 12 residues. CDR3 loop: CASSWGVYEQYF.

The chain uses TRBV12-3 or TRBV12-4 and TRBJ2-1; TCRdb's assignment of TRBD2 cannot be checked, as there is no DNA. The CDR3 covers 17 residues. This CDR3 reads CASTFAGTSGSKYEQFF.

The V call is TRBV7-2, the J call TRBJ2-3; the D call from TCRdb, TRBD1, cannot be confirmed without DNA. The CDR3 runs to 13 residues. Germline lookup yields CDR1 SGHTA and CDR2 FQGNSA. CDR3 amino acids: CASSTDGADTQYF. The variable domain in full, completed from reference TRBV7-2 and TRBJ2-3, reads GAGVSQSPSNKVTEKGKDVELRCDPISGHTALYWYRQSLGQGLEFLIYFQGNSAPDKSGLPSDRFSAERTGGSVSTLTIQRTQQEDSAVYLCASSTDGADTQYFGPGTRLTVL.

The CDR3 loop is CASSVGVPGGEQFF. The genes are TRBV9 and TRBJ2-1; lacking DNA, the TRBD1 call made by TCRdb goes unchecked. Germline CDR1 SGDLS, CDR2 YYNGEE. The CDR3 spans 14 residues.

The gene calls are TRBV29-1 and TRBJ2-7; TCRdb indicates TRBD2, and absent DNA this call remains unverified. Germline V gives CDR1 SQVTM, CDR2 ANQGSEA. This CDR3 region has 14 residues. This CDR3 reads CSVNGVGLSYEQYF.

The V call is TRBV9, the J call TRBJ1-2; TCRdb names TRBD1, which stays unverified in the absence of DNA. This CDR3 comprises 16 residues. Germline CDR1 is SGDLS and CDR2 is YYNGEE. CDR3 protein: CASSAPGTGGIYGYTF.

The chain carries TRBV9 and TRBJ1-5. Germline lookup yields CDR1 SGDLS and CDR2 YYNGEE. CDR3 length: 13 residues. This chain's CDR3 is CASSVNGLGPQHF.

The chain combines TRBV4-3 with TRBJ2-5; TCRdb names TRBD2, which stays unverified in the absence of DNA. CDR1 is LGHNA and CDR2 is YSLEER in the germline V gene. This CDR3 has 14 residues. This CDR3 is CASSQDREEETQYF.

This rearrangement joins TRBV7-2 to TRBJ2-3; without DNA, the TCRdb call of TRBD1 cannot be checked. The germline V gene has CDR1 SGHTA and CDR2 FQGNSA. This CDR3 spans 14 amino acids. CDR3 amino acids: CASSPRRDTDTQYF.

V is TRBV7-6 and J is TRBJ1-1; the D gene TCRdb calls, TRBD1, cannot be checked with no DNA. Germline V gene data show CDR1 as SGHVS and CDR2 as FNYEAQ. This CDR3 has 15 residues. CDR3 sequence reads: CASSLTGGEYTEAFF.

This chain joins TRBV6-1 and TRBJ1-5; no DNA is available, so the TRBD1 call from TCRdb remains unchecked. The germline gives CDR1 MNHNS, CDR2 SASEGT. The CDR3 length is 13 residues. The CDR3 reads CASSEPGGGPQHF.

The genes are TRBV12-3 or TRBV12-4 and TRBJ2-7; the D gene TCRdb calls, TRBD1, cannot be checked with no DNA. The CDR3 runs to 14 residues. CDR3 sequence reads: CASGSSDRGYEQYF.

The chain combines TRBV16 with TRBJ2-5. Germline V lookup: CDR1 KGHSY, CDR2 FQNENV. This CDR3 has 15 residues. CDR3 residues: CASSQSVSIQETQYF.

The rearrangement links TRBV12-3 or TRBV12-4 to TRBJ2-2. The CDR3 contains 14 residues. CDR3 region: CASGQDGDTGELFF.

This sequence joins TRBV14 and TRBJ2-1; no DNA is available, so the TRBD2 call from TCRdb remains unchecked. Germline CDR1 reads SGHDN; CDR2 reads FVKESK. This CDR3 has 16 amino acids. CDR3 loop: CASSQVRASSYNEQFF.

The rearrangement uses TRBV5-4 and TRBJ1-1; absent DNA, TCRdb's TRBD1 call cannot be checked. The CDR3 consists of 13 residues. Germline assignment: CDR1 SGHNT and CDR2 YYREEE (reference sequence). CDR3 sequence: CASSPRTGYEAFF. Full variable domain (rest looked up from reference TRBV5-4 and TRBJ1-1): ETGVTQSPTHLIKTRGQQVTLRCSSQSGHNTVSWYQQALGQGPQFIFQYYREEENGRGNFPPRFSGLQFPNYSSELNVNALELDDSALYLCASSPRTGYEAFFGQGTRLTVV.

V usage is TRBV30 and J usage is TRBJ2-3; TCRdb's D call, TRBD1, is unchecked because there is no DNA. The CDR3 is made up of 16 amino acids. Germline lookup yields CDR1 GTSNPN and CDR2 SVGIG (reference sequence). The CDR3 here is CAWSVLGRSSTDTQYF.

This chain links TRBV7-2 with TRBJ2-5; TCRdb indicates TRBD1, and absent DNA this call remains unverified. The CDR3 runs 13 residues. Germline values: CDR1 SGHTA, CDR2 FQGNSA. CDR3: CASSRPIQETQYF.